The 25 T cell receptor beta chains below were found in one sample sequenced in a study of long-term antiretroviral therapy in people with HIV. The libraries were made with immunoSEQ v3.0 at survey level. Libraries were prepared by immunoSEQ multiplex PCR; TCRdb keeps only in-frame clonotypes and omits some of them. The sample comprises about 6,700 clones, about 74% of which are singletons, and 6.5% to 8.5% rests with the top ten. This sample comprised unsorted PBMCs, obtained 0.1 years before starting antiretroviral therapy. The receptors were gathered from a man between 18 and 29 years old with HIV.

The chain has TRBV19 and TRBJ1-1; D is unclear. With 3 bases removed from V and 7 bases from J, the gap between germline ends came to 15 bases. CDR1 LNHDA and CDR2 SQIVND come from the germline V gene (reference sequence). This CDR3 spans 14 amino acids. The CDR3 nucleotides are TGTGCCAGTAGTATTACGGAGTATTCAGGTGAAGCTTTCTTT. Its translation: CASSITEYSGEAFF.

The chain combines TRBV11-3 with TRBJ2-3; D not certain. The germline V and J ends were trimmed by 5 bases and 1 base, with 4 bases remaining between them. CDR3 length: 12 amino acids. The germline CDR1 and CDR2 sequences are SGHNT and YENEEA. The CDR3 loop is CASSAGTDTQYF. In DNA, the CDR3 is TGTGCCAGCAGCGCTGGCACAGATACGCAGTATTTT.

V usage is TRBV2 and J usage is TRBJ1-2; 8 nucleotides agree with TRBD1. From germline, CDR1 is SNHLY and CDR2 FYNNEI. The length of the CDR3 is 14 residues. Losses at the gene ends were 6 bases for V and 5 bases for J; bases not matched to a gene: 8. In nucleotides, the CDR3 is TGTGCCAGCAGCACACAGGGGGGCACTTATGGCTACACCTTC. Protein product: CASSTQGGTYGYTF.

The chain couples TRBV6-6 to TRBJ1-6, with TRBD1 matching 9 bases. The germline gives CDR1 MNHNY, CDR2 SVGAGI (reference sequence). The trim removed 4 bases at V and 8 bases at J, leaving 6 bases unmatched. The CDR3 is 15 amino acids. As DNA, the CDR3 is TGTGCCAGCAGTTCCCCAACAGGGGGCGATTCACCCCTCCACTTT. This sequence encodes CASSSPTGGDSPLHF.

Judged by abundance, this clone is medium-sized (0.01 to 0.1%). The chain has TRBV11-3 and TRBJ2-2; the D call may be TRBD1 or TRBD2 (5 bases each). V lost 1 base and J 2 bases, leaving 8 bases between the germline ends. Germline CDR1 is SGHNT and CDR2 is YENEEA. The CDR3 runs to 15 residues. CDR3: CASSLGGSNTGELFF. The CDR3 nucleotides read TGTGCCAGCAGCTTAGGGGGGAGCAACACCGGGGAGCTGTTTTTT.

V gene TRBV10-3 combines with J gene TRBJ1-2; no clear D gene. This CDR3 spans 13 amino acids. Germline V gives CDR1 ENHRY, CDR2 SYGVKD. V shed 2 bases and J shed 0 bases, with 4 bases lying between them. The CDR3 DNA follows: TGTGCCATCAGTGAGGGGGCTAACTATGGCTACACCTTC. This gives the protein CAISEGANYGYTF.

The chain links TRBV10-3 to TRBJ1-1; 8 bases are shared with TRBD1. Unmatched junction bases numbered 18, after V lost 9 bases and J lost 6 bases. Per the germline V gene, CDR1 is ENHRY and CDR2 is SYGVKD. The CDR3 spans 16 residues. The chain's CDR3 is CAIRGHPTGDFAEAFF. The DNA of the CDR3 is TGTGCCATTAGGGGCCACCCGACAGGGGATTTCGCTGAAGCTTTCTTT.

The chain links TRBV29-1 to TRBJ1-2; the D gene is possibly TRBD1 (5 bases). The length of the CDR3 is 12 residues. The V gene's germline CDR1 is SQVTM and CDR2 ANQGSEA. Trimming removed 6 bases from V and 8 bases from J, with 16 bases in between. The CDR3 bases are TGCAGCGTGGGGTTGGGGGATCGAGGCTACACCTTC. Amino acid sequence: CSVGLGDRGYTF.

This sequence joins TRBV27 and TRBJ2-6; tentatively, D is TRBD1 or TRBD2 (5 bases each). CDR1 and CDR2 (germline): MNHEY, SMNVEV (reference sequence). This CDR3 region has 16 residues. The V end was cut by 0 bases, the J end by 2 bases, with 8 bases between. CDR3 in DNA: TGTGCCAGCAGTTTATCTGTGGGGGCTGGGGCCAACGTCCTGACTTTC. It is translated as CASSLSVGAGANVLTF. The whole variable domain, filled in from reference TRBV27 and TRBJ2-6, reads EAQVTQNPRYLITVTGKKLTVTCSQNMNHEYMSWYRQDPGLGLRQIYYSMNVEVTDKGDVPEGYKVSRKEKRNFPLILESPSPNQTSLYFCASSLSVGAGANVLTFGAGSRLTVL.

The chain combines TRBV2 with TRBJ2-7, with 9 bases matching TRBD2. The junction had 12 bases not matched to a gene; V was cut back by 5 bases and J by 1 base. This CDR3 has 17 residues. Per germline, CDR1 SNHLY and CDR2 FYNNEI. CDR3 bases: TGTGCCAGCAGTCCGGGGACTAGCCAGATTGGTTCCTACGAGCAGTACTTC. It translates to CASSPGTSQIGSYEQYF.

The chain uses TRBV7-9 and TRBJ2-5; D gene uncertain. The CDR3 runs 14 residues. Germline CDR1 is SEHNR and CDR2 is FQNEAQ (reference sequence). Trimming removed 2 bases from V and 5 bases from J, with 12 bases in between. CDR3 loop: CASSLLRRSETQYF. CDR3 DNA sequence: TGTGCCAGCAGCTTATTAAGGCGTTCCGAGACCCAGTACTTC.

The rearrangement uses TRBV7-8 and TRBJ1-3, with 9 bases fitting TRBD1. CDR1 SGHVS and CDR2 FQNEAQ come from the germline V gene. The ends lost 6 bases at V and 3 bases at J; junction bases unmatched: 18. This CDR3 is built from 19 residues. In DNA, the CDR3 is TGTGCCAGCAGTTTTGACCCGGGACAGGGAATAAGTATTGGAAACACCATATATTTT. It is translated as CASSFDPGQGISIGNTIYF.

This clone has only a few counts. The V and J genes are TRBV5-8 and TRBJ2-6, with D unresolved. Looked up from germline, CDR1 is SGHTS and CDR2 is YDEGEE. This CDR3 has 18 amino acids. V gave up 2 bases and J gave up 0 bases, with 15 bases separating them. The CDR3 here is CASSLRYGRFSGANVLTF. As DNA, the CDR3 is TGTGCCAGCAGCTTACGTTACGGACGATTCTCTGGGGCCAACGTCCTGACTTTC.

V is TRBV27 and J is TRBJ2-7, with unresolved D. Per the germline V gene, CDR1 is MNHEY and CDR2 is SMNVEV (reference sequence). The V and J ends lost 3 bases and 3 bases respectively, with 9 bases between them. CDR3 size: 13 residues. The CDR3 protein is CASSLNRIYEQYF. DNA of the CDR3: TGTGCCAGCAGTTTGAACAGAATCTACGAGCAGTACTTC.

This clone was detected a few times. CDR3 sequence: CASAANEQYF. In DNA, the CDR3 is TGTGCCAGCGCTGCGAACGAGCAGTACTTC. The rearrangement joins TRBV25-1 to TRBJ2-7; D gene unclear. The V and J ends lost 8 bases and 5 bases respectively, with 7 bases between them. Germline values: CDR1 MGHDK, CDR2 SYGVNS. There are 10 residues in the CDR3.

The V and J genes are TRBV6-1 and TRBJ1-2, with no clear D. This CDR3 region has 13 residues. Germline V lookup: CDR1 MNHNS, CDR2 SASEGT. V was clipped by 4 bases and J by 7 bases, with 13 bases between them. This CDR3 reads CASSVGSESGYTF. The CDR3 nucleotides are TGTGCCAGCAGTGTAGGGTCCGAGTCTGGCTACACCTTC.

This clone is large in the sample. Other nucleotide sequences in the sample specify the same CDR3. The V and J genes are TRBV2 and TRBJ1-5; 7 nucleotides line up with TRBD1. This CDR3 spans 13 amino acids. Germline CDR1 reads SNHLY; CDR2 reads FYNNEI. The V and J ends lost 6 bases and 6 bases, in that order; junction bases with no gene match: 5. CDR3 protein: CASRDRGLQPQHF. In DNA, the CDR3 is TGTGCCAGCAGAGATAGGGGGCTTCAGCCCCAGCATTTT.

V gene TRBV2 combines with J gene TRBJ2-1, with D tentatively TRBD2 (6 bases). The CDR3 totals 14 residues. The germline CDR1 and CDR2 sequences are SNHLY and FYNNEI. V was cut by 6 bases and J by 7 bases, with 16 bases left in between. The DNA of the CDR3 is TGTGCCAGCAGGGTTTTCGGCGGAGGGAATGAGCAGTTCTTC. Translation gives CASRVFGGGNEQFF.

This clone was recorded only once. The chain joins TRBV18 to TRBJ2-2, with D possibly matching TRBD1 (6 bases). This CDR3 has 16 residues. Germline V gives CDR1 KGHSH, CDR2 LQKENI. V lost 0 bases to trimming and J lost 3 bases, with 11 bases between them. The DNA of the CDR3 is TGTGCCAGCTCACCACCCACCGGACAGTACACCGGGGAGCTGTTTTTT. Its protein product is CASSPPTGQYTGELFF.

The chain joins TRBV5-1 to TRBJ2-5; 7 nucleotides align to TRBD2. The length of the CDR3 is 16 residues. Germline values: CDR1 SGHRS, CDR2 YFSETQ. V shed 4 bases and J 0 bases; nucleotides not matched to a gene: 9. CDR3 DNA sequence: TGCGCCAGCAGCAAATCAGTTGCGGGGGACCAAGAGACCCAGTACTTC. It is translated as CASSKSVAGDQETQYF. Full variable domain (missing parts from reference TRBV5-1 and TRBJ2-5): KAGVTQTPRYLIKTRGQQVTLSCSPISGHRSVSWYQQTPGQGLQFLFEYFSETQRNKGNFPGRFSGRQFSNSRSEMNVSTLELGDSALYLCASSKSVAGDQETQYFGPGTRLLVL.

The chain combines TRBV6-4 with TRBJ2-3, with 11 bases lining up with TRBD2. The CDR3 contains 15 residues. J lost 1 base, V lost 3 bases, and 0 bases had no gene match. Germline V gene data show CDR1 as MRHNA and CDR2 as SNTAGT. The CDR3: CASSETSGGTDTQYF. The CDR3 nucleotides are TGTGCCAGCAGTGAGACTAGCGGGGGCACAGATACGCAGTATTTT.

This rearrangement joins TRBV30 to TRBJ1-2; D remains ambiguous. This CDR3 has 13 residues. Deletions cut 1 base from V and 8 bases from J, with 14 bases between. CDR1 GTSNPN and CDR2 SVGIG come from the germline V gene (reference sequence). CDR3 region: CAWSAGNQGGYTF. The DNA for the CDR3 is TGTGCCTGGAGTGCGGGGAACCAAGGAGGCTACACCTTC.

The chain joins TRBV11-2 to TRBJ2-7, with a possible D match to TRBD1 (5 bases). CDR3 length: 13 amino acids. Germline V gene lookup returns CDR1 SGHAT and CDR2 FQNNGV. Between the trimmed V and J ends, which lost 1 base and 3 bases, there was a span of 7 bases. CDR3 residues: CASSLGRVYEQYF. CDR3 DNA sequence: TGTGCCAGCAGCTTAGGCAGGGTCTACGAGCAGTACTTC.

V is TRBV19 and J is TRBJ1-2; perhaps TRBD1 as D (5 bases). Trimming left V 6 bases short and J 4 bases short, with 12 bases between. Germline CDR1 LNHDA, CDR2 SQIVND (reference sequence). This CDR3 contains 13 residues. CDR3 DNA sequence: TGTGCCAGTAGACAACAGGCCCCCTATGGCTACACCTTC. Amino acids: CASRQQAPYGYTF.

V gene TRBV7-2 combines with J gene TRBJ2-3; perhaps TRBD1 as D (6 bases). The length of the CDR3 is 15 residues. The germline CDR1 and CDR2 sequences are SGHTA and FQGNSA. The V end lost 3 bases, the J end lost 4 bases, and 14 bases lay between the germline ends. Here the CDR3 reads CASSFPRTASDTQYF. The CDR3 nucleotides read TGTGCCAGCAGCTTCCCCAGGACAGCGTCAGATACGCAGTATTTT. The full variable domain, in which reference TRBV7-2 and TRBJ2-3 provide the parts outside the CDR3, is GAGVSQSPSNKVTEKGKDVELRCDPISGHTALYWYRQSLGQGLEFLIYFQGNSAPDKSGLPSDRFSAERTGGSVSTLTIQRTQQEDSAVYLCASSFPRTASDTQYFGPGTRLTVL.